These 30 T cell receptor beta chains came from one sample sequenced in a study of cytomegalovirus exposure and HLA in healthy donors (dated by TCRdb to about 2017). Receptors were amplified or captured by the immunoSEQ multiplex PCR assay. A mixture of 60 forward primers for TCR Vbeta segments and 13 reverse primers for TCR Jbeta segments was used in the multiplex PCR. Sourced from immuneACCESS, this table was stored by TCRdb with only in-frame sequences that have V and J called. A share of the clones is absent; for the studies checked, an unresolved V gene accounts for under half, and the remainder has no known explanation. The sample data list about 140,000 clones, and 80% of these were observed just once. In total, the top ten clones hold approximately 2% of the sample. The specimen sequenced was PBMCs. The receptors were gathered from a man aged 30-40 years in good health and CMV-seronegative.

This chain joins TRBV15 and TRBJ2-2, with 7 bases that match TRBD2. V trimming: 0 bases; J trimming: 5 bases; junction bases outside the gene matches: 9. The CDR3 contains 17 residues. Germline V CDR1 and CDR2: LNHNV, YYDKDF (reference sequence). This CDR3 reads CATSRDRGLYGTGELFF. The DNA of the CDR3 is TGTGCCACCAGCAGAGATAGGGGACTATATGGGACCGGGGAGCTGTTTTTT.

This clone was seen a single time. This sequence joins TRBV30 and TRBJ1-6, with 8 bases fitting TRBD1. V shed 4 bases and J 8 bases; nucleotides not matched to a gene: 13. Per the germline V gene, CDR1 is GTSNPN and CDR2 is SVGIG (reference sequence). The CDR3 extends over 16 amino acids. CDR3 in DNA: TGTGCCTGGAATCACGGAAGTGGACAGGGTTATTCACCCCTCCACTTT. Amino acids: CAWNHGSGQGYSPLHF.

The chain employs TRBV6-1 and TRBJ1-6, with D unclear. The germline V gene has CDR1 MNHNS and CDR2 SASEGT. The CDR3 contains 11 residues. Trimming cost V 2 bases and J 15 bases, with 8 bases left between them. The CDR3 region has the DNA TGTGCCAGCAGTGAAACGGGTCTCCTCCACTTT. Amino acids: CASSETGLLHF.

The chain recombines TRBV19 with TRBJ2-3; D perhaps matches TRBD2 (6 bases). This CDR3 is 15 amino acids long. V was trimmed by 5 bases and J by 2 bases, leaving 14 bases between them. Germline V gene data show CDR1 as LNHDA and CDR2 as SQIVND (reference sequence). The CDR3 protein is CASSLSGVPTDTQYF. The CDR3 DNA follows: TGTGCCAGTAGTTTGTCGGGGGTTCCCACAGATACGCAGTATTTT.

The CDR3 nucleotides read TGTGCCAGCAGTTTCCTTACTAGCGGGAGGGCCAATGAGCAGTTCTTC. Translated: CASSFLTSGRANEQFF. The rearrangement links TRBV27 to TRBJ2-1; TRBD2 agrees at 13 bases. Per the germline V gene, CDR1 is MNHEY and CDR2 is SMNVEV (reference sequence). The CDR3 totals 16 residues. Losses at the gene ends were 3 bases for V and 6 bases for J; bases not matched to a gene: 5.

The chain recombines TRBV7-2 with TRBJ2-1; 7 nucleotides agree with TRBD2. The V segment lost 3 bases and the J segment 8 bases; nucleotides outside the gene matches: 10. In germline, CDR1 is SGHTA, CDR2 FQGNSA. This CDR3 region has 15 residues. Here the CDR3 reads CASSLVGTMQHEQFF. The CDR3 DNA reads as TGTGCCAGCAGCTTGGTTGGGACTATGCAACATGAGCAGTTCTTC.

The chain employs TRBV27 and TRBJ2-5; 7 bases agree with TRBD1. Per germline, CDR1 MNHEY and CDR2 SMNVEV (reference sequence). V lost 8 bases to trimming and J lost 5 bases; unmatched junction nucleotides: 8. The CDR3 is made up of 13 amino acids. The CDR3 loop reads CASGRGKFETQYF. DNA of the CDR3: TGTGCCAGCGGCAGGGGGAAGTTTGAGACCCAGTACTTC.

This chain connects TRBV10-2 to TRBJ2-7; TRBD2 might be the D (5 bases). The CDR3 has 17 amino acids. The germline CDR1 and CDR2 sequences are WSHSY and SAAADI. Trimming removed 2 bases at V and 1 base at J, with 18 bases between. As DNA, the CDR3 is TGCGCCAGCAGTGAGCCCAAGGACTTCTGGGGTTCCTACGAGCAGTACTTC. This encodes CASSEPKDFWGSYEQYF.

The V call is TRBV19, the J call TRBJ1-5; D gene uncertain. The CDR3 extends over 14 amino acids. The V end was cut by 8 bases, the J end by 6 bases, with 17 bases between. Looked up from germline, CDR1 is LNHDA and CDR2 is SQIVND (reference sequence). CDR3 amino acids: CASPSLRDCQPQHF. CDR3 DNA sequence: TGTGCCAGTCCCTCCCTGAGGGATTGTCAGCCCCAGCATTTT.

V usage is TRBV5-6 and J usage is TRBJ1-1, with D unclear. The CDR3 covers 17 residues. The V end lost 1 base, the J end lost 1 base, and 17 bases lay between the germline ends. CDR1 is SGHDT and CDR2 is YYEEEE in the germline V gene. The CDR3 coding sequence is TGTGCCAGCAGCTTGTTTGAGGTGTTCAGCGAGAACACTGAAGCTTTCTTT. Translating gives CASSLFEVFSENTEAFF.

The chain joins TRBV5-1 to TRBJ2-7; the D gene is possibly TRBD2 (5 bases). This CDR3 has 13 residues. V lost 4 bases and J lost 0, with 8 bases in between. Germline CDR1 SGHRS, CDR2 YFSETQ. The CDR3 protein is CASSIAGSYEQYF. The CDR3 nucleotides read TGCGCCAGCAGCATCGCGGGCTCCTACGAGCAGTACTTC.

Regarding this clone: The sample has other DNA sequences that encode this CDR3 too. The rearrangement uses TRBV6-5 and TRBJ1-5; possibly TRBD1 for D (5 bases). Germline V CDR1 and CDR2: MNHEY, SVGAGI. This CDR3 comprises 13 residues. V gave up 2 bases and J gave up 6 bases, with 8 bases separating them. This CDR3 reads CASSYGGGQPQHF. DNA for the CDR3: TGTGCCAGCAGTTACGGGGGAGGTCAGCCCCAGCATTTT.

The chain combines TRBV7-2 with TRBJ1-1, with 7 bases fitting TRBD1. Germline CDR1 reads SGHTA; CDR2 reads FQGNSA. The CDR3 sequence is 15 residues long. V lost 1 base to trimming and J lost 1 base; unmatched junction nucleotides: 3. In DNA, the CDR3 is TGTGCCAGCAGCTTAGTTGGGACAGAGAACACTGAAGCTTTCTTT. This sequence encodes CASSLVGTENTEAFF.

The chain is built from TRBV30 and TRBJ2-1; tentatively, D is TRBD2 (5 bases). V lost 7 bases and J 3 bases, leaving 13 bases between the germline ends. This CDR3 contains 13 residues. CDR1 is GTSNPN, CDR2 SVGIG, per germline (reference sequence). CDR3: CASRSRGYNEQFF. The CDR3 bases are TGTGCCTCTAGATCCCGGGGCTACAATGAGCAGTTCTTC.

This chain links TRBV29-1 with TRBJ2-7; 8 nucleotides agree with TRBD2. The CDR3 is 12 amino acids. Germline CDR1 reads SQVTM; CDR2 reads ANQGSEA. V shed 8 bases and J 7 bases; nucleotides not matched to a gene: 10. The CDR3 DNA follows: TGCAGCACCCATGGGTCGGGGGGGGAGCAGTACTTC. Translation: CSTHGSGGEQYF.

The V and J genes are TRBV6-4 and TRBJ1-5; a possible D gene is TRBD1 (5 bases). The germline V gene has CDR1 MRHNA and CDR2 SNTAGT. V gave up 2 bases and J gave up 6 bases, with 8 bases separating them. This CDR3 is built from 13 residues. The CDR3 DNA follows: TGTGCCAGCAGTGACGGGACTAGTCAGCCCCAGCATTTT. Translating gives CASSDGTSQPQHF.

The rearrangement uses TRBV6-4 and TRBJ2-1; D ambiguous. CDR1 and CDR2 (germline): MRHNA, SNTAGT. The germline V and J ends were trimmed by 3 bases and 6 bases, with 9 bases remaining between them. The CDR3 runs to 13 residues. The CDR3 DNA reads as TGTGCCAGCAGTGAATCAGGCCGCAATGAGCAGTTCTTC. This sequence encodes CASSESGRNEQFF.

The chain couples TRBV4-1 to TRBJ2-1; 10 nucleotides match TRBD2. V shed 3 bases, J shed 9 bases, and the junction held 5 bases outside the gene matches. Germline values: CDR1 MGHRA, CDR2 YSYEKL. There are 14 residues in the CDR3. CDR3 amino acids: CASSQYLAGGEQFF. In DNA, the CDR3 is TGCGCCAGCAGCCAGTACTTAGCGGGAGGTGAGCAGTTCTTC.

The rearrangement links TRBV30 to TRBJ2-7, with 7 bases identical to TRBD1. Germline assignment: CDR1 GTSNPN and CDR2 SVGIG (reference sequence). After removal of 0 bases from V and 5 bases from J, the junction contained 10 bases not matched to a gene. This CDR3 is built from 15 residues. CDR3 loop: CAWSVKPTGKHEQYF. The CDR3, as DNA: TGTGCCTGGAGTGTAAAGCCGACAGGGAAGCACGAGCAGTACTTC.

This rearrangement joins TRBV7-8 to TRBJ2-7; possible D gene TRBD2, 5 bases. Germline V gene data show CDR1 as SGHVS and CDR2 as FQNEAQ. The germline V and J ends were trimmed by 1 base and 3 bases, with 16 bases remaining between them. The CDR3 sequence is 16 residues long. For the CDR3, the DNA is TGTGCCAGCAGCTTAGGAGCTGAGGGCGGAGGCTACGAGCAGTACTTC. This encodes CASSLGAEGGGYEQYF.

This clone was observed once. V usage is TRBV7-9 and J usage is TRBJ2-7; D is perhaps TRBD2 (6 bases). This CDR3 contains 13 residues. From germline, CDR1 is SEHNR and CDR2 FQNEAQ (reference sequence). V was shortened by 5 bases and J by 4 bases, with 12 bases between the two germline ends. CDR3 bases: TGTGCCAGCAGCGGAGGGTTCGGGTACGAGCAGTACTTC. This encodes CASSGGFGYEQYF.

The rearrangement joins TRBV19 to TRBJ2-5; TRBD1 matches 9 bases. The end of the DNA fits TRBJ2-7 better, so the J call may be wrong. The CDR3 length is 15 residues. CDR1 LNHDA and CDR2 SQIVND come from the germline V gene (reference sequence). The CDR3 DNA reads as TGTGCCAGTAGTATAGGGGGACAGGGTACCTACGAGCAGTACTTC. This sequence encodes CASSIGGQGTYEQYF.

This sequence joins TRBV5-4 and TRBJ1-2; a possible D gene is TRBD1 (6 bases). Germline V gene lookup returns CDR1 SGHNT and CDR2 YYREEE (reference sequence). V was clipped by 4 bases and J by 2 bases, with 15 bases between them. CDR3 length equals 15 residues. CDR3 sequence reads: CASSPRAGANYGYTF. The DNA of the CDR3 is TGTGCCAGCAGCCCCAGGGCAGGGGCCAACTATGGCTACACCTTC.

The gene calls are TRBV6-6 and TRBJ2-1; no reliable D call. The V gene lost 5 bases and the J gene lost 1 base, with 3 bases spanning the gap. CDR1 and CDR2 from the germline V gene are MNHNY and SVGAGI (reference sequence). The CDR3 spans 12 residues. In DNA, the CDR3 is TGTGCCAGCAGTCCTTCCTACAATGAGCAGTTCTTC. This codes for CASSPSYNEQFF.

In its sample, this clone was seen a few times. The rearrangement links TRBV6-1 to TRBJ1-1; TRBD1 matches 7 bases. Germline CDR1 and CDR2: MNHNS and SASEGT. The CDR3 is 14 amino acids. Trimming at V came to 6 bases and at J to 10 bases, leaving 14 bases not matched to a gene. The CDR3 DNA follows: TGTGCCAGCAGGGAGGGAGACAGGGATAATGGAGCTTTCTTT. It yields the protein CASREGDRDNGAFF.

The J gene is TRBJ2-3, the V gene TRBV28; D is unclear. The CDR3 loop spans 16 amino acids. The V gene's germline CDR1 is MDHEN and CDR2 SYDVKM. V was trimmed by 3 bases and J by 0 bases, leaving 13 bases between them. The CDR3 is CASSFVRFPSTDTQYF. In nucleotides, the CDR3 is TGTGCCAGCAGTTTTGTCAGGTTCCCTAGCACAGATACGCAGTATTTT.

The chain recombines TRBV7-2 with TRBJ2-7; D remains ambiguous. From germline, CDR1 is SGHTA and CDR2 FQGNSA. V was clipped by 3 bases and J by 3 bases, with 9 bases between them. The CDR3 is made up of 13 amino acids. CDR3 region: CASSLGSVYEQYF. The CDR3 region has the DNA TGTGCCAGCAGCTTGGGCTCGGTCTACGAGCAGTACTTC. The whole variable domain, filled in from reference TRBV7-2 and TRBJ2-7, reads GAGVSQSPSNKVTEKGKDVELRCDPISGHTALYWYRQSLGQGLEFLIYFQGNSAPDKSGLPSDRFSAERTGGSVSTLTIQRTQQEDSAVYLCASSLGSVYEQYFGPGTRLTVT.

The V gene is TRBV7-2, the J gene TRBJ2-1; no firm D call. CDR1 and CDR2 from the germline V gene are SGHTA and FQGNSA. V gave up 4 bases and J gave up 9 bases, with 13 bases separating them. The CDR3 contains 13 residues. CDR3 bases: TGTGCCAGCAGCTCTGGTTTTATCAGTGAGCAGTTCTTC. Amino acid sequence: CASSSGFISEQFF.

The chain joins TRBV19 to TRBJ2-3; D might be TRBD2 (6 bases). The V gene lost 0 bases and the J gene lost 3 bases, with 10 bases spanning the gap. Germline loops: CDR1 LNHDA, CDR2 SQIVND (reference sequence). This CDR3 has 15 amino acids. The CDR3, as DNA: TGTGCCAGTAGTATAGATGGAGGGAGAACAGATACGCAGTATTTT. It translates to CASSIDGGRTDTQYF.

This chain connects TRBV7-9 to TRBJ1-5, with 9 bases that match TRBD1. CDR3 length: 15 amino acids. Per germline, CDR1 SEHNR and CDR2 FQNEAQ (reference sequence). Trimming took 2 bases from V and 5 from J; bases not matched to a gene: 4. CDR3 coding DNA: TGTGCCAGCAGCTTAACAGGGGGCTTCGATCAGCCCCAGCATTTT. The encoded protein is CASSLTGGFDQPQHF. Full variable domain (remainder filled in from reference TRBV7-9 and TRBJ1-5): DTGVSQNPRHKITKRGQNVTFRCDPISEHNRLYWYRQTLGQGPEFLTYFQNEAQLEKSRLLSDRFSAERPKGSFSTLEIQRTEQGDSAMYLCASSLTGGFDQPQHFGDGTRLSIL.